These 13 T cell receptor beta chains came from one sample sequenced in a study of CD8 T cells in Susac syndrome. With random hexamers, reverse transcription was performed on about 0.5 to 1 ug of RNA. TCRdb re-analysed the immunoSEQ multiplex PCR reads in MiXCR, keeping a single row per CDR3 protein. The data contain about 400,000 distinct CDR3 sequences, roughly 85% of them singletons. The specimen sequenced was CD8+ T cells from PBMCs. The receptors were gathered from a human donor with multiple sclerosis.

The genes are TRBV13 and TRBJ2-3; 8 bases are shared with TRBD2. Germline V lookup: CDR1 PRHDT, CDR2 FYEKMQ (reference sequence). The junction had 2 bases not matched to a gene; V was cut back by 3 bases and J by 3 bases. The CDR3 length is 14 residues. The CDR3 reads CASSFERGTDTQYF. Written as DNA, the CDR3 is TGTGCCAGCAGCTTCGAGCGGGGGACAGATACGCAGTATTTT.

This clonotype was seen only a few times. This chain links TRBV27 with TRBJ2-7; D unresolved. Germline CDR1 MNHEY, CDR2 SMNVEV (reference sequence). The CDR3 is 14 residues long. Trimming took 4 bases from V and 0 from J, leaving 10 bases between them. CDR3 nucleotide sequence: TGTGCCAGCAGTTCCTCAAGGCCCTCCTACGAGCAGTACTTC. This gives the protein CASSSSRPSYEQYF.

Only one count was recorded for this clonotype. The J gene is TRBJ2-5, the V gene TRBV7-9; 7 bases are shared with TRBD1. The CDR3 consists of 14 residues. The V and J ends lost 4 bases and 2 bases, in that order; junction bases with no gene match: 4. CDR1 and CDR2 (germline): SEHNR, FQNEAQ (reference sequence). The CDR3 region is CASSSQGPQETQYF. The CDR3 DNA sequence: TGTGCCAGCAGCTCACAGGGGCCGCAAGAGACCCAGTACTTC.

The chain couples TRBV7-6 to TRBJ2-3; 9 nucleotides line up with TRBD2. After removal of 5 bases from V and 5 bases from J, the junction contained 20 bases not matched to a gene. CDR1 is SGHVS, CDR2 FNYEAQ, per germline. The CDR3 is 19 residues long. The chain's CDR3 is CASSPSVPIAGEDGDTQYF. CDR3 bases: TGTGCCAGCAGCCCAAGTGTGCCAATAGCGGGAGAGGATGGAGATACGCAGTATTTT.

The V and J genes are TRBV7-6 and TRBJ1-1; perhaps TRBD1 as D (5 bases). The CDR3 is 14 amino acids. Trimming cost V 4 bases and J 4 bases, with 13 bases left between them. CDR1 is SGHVS and CDR2 is FNYEAQ in the germline V gene. The DNA for the CDR3 is TGTGCCAGCAGCTCAGAGGGGCAGGGCACTGAAGCTTTCTTT. Protein product: CASSSEGQGTEAFF.

The CDR3 here is CASSPPTLPPYYNEQFF. The CDR3 DNA reads as TGCGCCAGCAGCCCCCCCACTCTCCCACCCTACTACAATGAGCAGTTCTTC. The J gene is TRBJ2-1, the V gene TRBV5-1, with D hard to call. The CDR3 consists of 17 residues. The germline V gene has CDR1 SGHRS and CDR2 YFSETQ. The germline V and J ends were trimmed by 4 bases and 3 bases, with 20 bases remaining between them.

V gene TRBV27 combines with J gene TRBJ1-2; D ambiguous. V lost 5 bases and J lost 4, with 11 bases in between. CDR3 size: 13 residues. In germline, CDR1 is MNHEY, CDR2 SMNVEV (reference sequence). CDR3 sequence reads: CASSGPGPYGYTF. The CDR3 DNA reads TGTGCCAGCAGTGGCCCTGGGCCCTATGGCTACACCTTC.

V gene TRBV29-1 combines with J gene TRBJ1-1, with D hard to call. The CDR3 spans 11 residues. Trimming pared 6 bases from V and 5 bases from J, leaving 10 bases between. Germline lookup yields CDR1 SQVTM and CDR2 ANQGSEA. The CDR3 coding sequence is TGCAGCGTGTACCGGGGTACTGAAGCTTTCTTT. It yields the protein CSVYRGTEAFF.

The rearrangement joins TRBV19 to TRBJ2-1; D possibly corresponds to TRBD2 (5 bases). The V end was cut by 5 bases, the J end by 4 bases, with 15 bases between. Germline values: CDR1 LNHDA, CDR2 SQIVND (reference sequence). The CDR3 consists of 15 residues. CDR3 nucleotide sequence: TGTGCCAGTAGTTTCAGCGATGACTATTACAATGAGCAGTTCTTC. Translated: CASSFSDDYYNEQFF.

The gene calls are TRBV5-1 and TRBJ2-2, with D possibly called TRBD1 or TRBD2 (5 bases each). This CDR3 is built from 12 residues. V lost 5 bases to trimming and J lost 8 bases, with 10 bases between them. Germline V gene lookup returns CDR1 SGHRS and CDR2 YFSETQ. CDR3 nucleotide sequence: TGCGCCAGCAGACTTGGGACGGGGGAGCTGTTTTTT. Its protein product is CASRLGTGELFF.

This chain links TRBV11-3 with TRBJ2-1; 9 nucleotides align to TRBD1. Trimming cost V 5 bases and J 7 bases; bases outside gene matches: 15. CDR3 length equals 17 residues. Per germline, CDR1 SGHNT and CDR2 YENEEA. The CDR3, as DNA: TGTGCCAGCAGCGACCGGGAGGCGGGACAGGGATTTAATGAGCAGTTCTTC. This gives the protein CASSDREAGQGFNEQFF.

V is TRBV19 and J is TRBJ2-1, with no clear D. The CDR3 covers 13 residues. Germline lookup yields CDR1 LNHDA and CDR2 SQIVND (reference sequence). V lost 5 bases, J lost 7 bases, and 12 bases lay in between. CDR3 sequence: CASSAETGNEQFF. The CDR3 DNA follows: TGTGCCAGTAGTGCCGAGACCGGGAATGAGCAGTTCTTC.

The DNA of the CDR3 is TGCGCCAGCAGCTTGGAGCCGAGCGATGAGCAGTTCTTC. It yields the protein CASSLEPSDEQFF. The J gene is TRBJ2-1, the V gene TRBV5-1; D gene ambiguous. The germline V gene encodes CDR1 SGHRS and CDR2 YFSETQ. V was shortened by 0 bases and J by 8 bases, with 9 bases between the two germline ends. This CDR3 has 13 amino acids.